This T cell receptor beta chain was captured in a study of blood T cell repertoires in COVID-19. The wider study: Acute and convalescent COVID-19 samples came from the United States, Italy and Spain. Sample material is recorded as cDNA or gDNA derived from T cells, B-cell-depleted T cells, or PBMCs.

Using immunoSEQ multiplex PCR, the repertoire was profiled, and TCRdb retains in-frame clones only, with some absent. The profile shows under 30,000 clones, 86% of them singletons. The CDR3 is 11 residues long. The ends were cut back, 6 bases at V and 5 bases at J, with 5 bases in the middle. CDR1 MNHEY and CDR2 SVGAGI come from the germline V gene. This sequence joins TRBV6-5 and TRBJ1-3; D unresolved. The sequenced sample consisted of peripheral blood. The source of this sequence is a woman aged 80 or older with active or convalescent COVID-19. CDR3 in amino acids: CASRYRNTIYF. For the CDR3, the DNA is TGTGCCAGCAGATATCGAAACACCATATATTTT.